The 7 T cell receptor beta chains below all came from one sample that was sequenced in a study of T cells after yellow fever vaccination. TCRdb called the 5' RACE reads again in MiXCR, with one record for every CDR3 protein. This sample has some 350,000 distinct CDR3 sequences, with roughly 4.3% found just once. The specimen comprised PBMCs, sampled 5 days after the yellow fever booster vaccination. Receptors originate from a man younger than 30 who received the YFV17D yellow fever vaccine.

This clonotype was seen many times. The rearrangement uses TRBV7-7 and TRBJ2-5, with 11 bases lining up with TRBD2. Germline lookup yields CDR1 SSHAT and CDR2 FNYEAQ (reference sequence). This CDR3 has 16 amino acids. With 5 bases clipped from V and 3 bases from J, the junction kept 8 bases outside the gene matches. The CDR3, as DNA: TGTGCCAGCAGCGCCACCCTGGGACTAGCGGAAGAGACCCAGTACTTC. Translating it yields CASSATLGLAEETQYF. Complete variable domain (other parts from reference TRBV7-7 and TRBJ2-5): GAGVSQSPRYKVTKRGQDVTLRCDPISSHATLYWYQQALGQGPEFLTYFNYEAQPDKSGLPSDRFSAERPEGSISTLTIQRTEQRDSAMYRCASSATLGLAEETQYFGPGTRLLVL.

The rearrangement links TRBV20-1 to TRBJ2-3; TRBD2 agrees at 16 bases. CDR1 is DFQATT and CDR2 is SNEGSKA in the germline V gene (reference sequence). The CDR3 spans 18 residues. The junction had 7 bases not matched to a gene; V was cut back by 3 bases and J by 1 base. CDR3 region: CSASPGLAGGPGTDTQYF. The CDR3 nucleotides read TGCAGTGCTAGTCCGGGACTAGCGGGGGGGCCGGGCACAGATACGCAGTATTTT.

The chain combines TRBV7-2 with TRBJ2-5, with 12 bases identical to TRBD2. CDR1 is SGHTA, CDR2 FQGNSA, per germline. The CDR3 has 15 amino acids. After removal of 5 bases from V and 5 bases from J, the junction contained 6 bases not matched to a gene. The CDR3 nucleotides read TGTGCCAGCAGCACGCTAGCGGGGGGGCATGAGACCCAGTACTTC. It codes for CASSTLAGGHETQYF.

This clonotype was detected ten times or more. The V and J genes are TRBV2 and TRBJ1-1; D remains ambiguous. Trimming stripped 4 bases from V and 1 base from J, with 7 bases between. The CDR3 consists of 13 residues. CDR1 and CDR2 (germline): SNHLY, FYNNEI. CDR3 sequence (DNA): TGTGCCAGCAGTGGGGAGGGGAACACTGAAGCTTTCTTT. It is translated as CASSGEGNTEAFF.

This clonotype was recorded at least ten times. The V call is TRBV5-1, the J call TRBJ1-4, with 7 bases fitting TRBD1. The V gene end was trimmed by 4 bases and the J gene end by 0 bases; junction bases not matched to a gene: 6. Germline V CDR1 and CDR2: SGHRS, YFSETQ. The CDR3 runs 16 residues. The CDR3: CASSVGQLATNEKLFF. The CDR3 nucleotides are TGCGCCAGCAGCGTGGGACAGCTTGCAACTAATGAAAAACTGTTTTTT. Full variable domain (remainder filled in from reference TRBV5-1 and TRBJ1-4): KAGVTQTPRYLIKTRGQQVTLSCSPISGHRSVSWYQQTPGQGLQFLFEYFSETQRNKGNFPGRFSGRQFSNSRSEMNVSTLELGDSALYLCASSVGQLATNEKLFFGSGTQLSVL.

This clonotype was observed many times. This sequence joins TRBV10-3 and TRBJ2-6; D assignment may be TRBD1 or TRBD2 (5 bases each). CDR3 length: 15 residues. V lost 10 bases to trimming and J lost 0 bases, with 13 bases between them. The germline V gene has CDR1 ENHRY and CDR2 SYGVKD. CDR3 region: CASQGRDSGANVLTF. The CDR3 nucleotides are TGTGCCAGCCAGGGACGCGACTCTGGGGCCAACGTCCTGACTTTC.

CDR3 in DNA: TGCAGTGCTCACCGGGCAGGGTCAAATGAGCAGTTCTTC. Amino acids: CSAHRAGSNEQFF. This chain joins TRBV20-1 and TRBJ2-1, with D possibly TRBD1 on 5 matching bases. Germline lookup yields CDR1 DFQATT and CDR2 SNEGSKA (reference sequence). This CDR3 comprises 13 residues. V dropped 5 bases and J dropped 7 bases, with 15 bases sitting between them.